A selection of T cell receptor beta chains follows, all from one sample in a study of Ad26.COV2.S vaccination and SARS-CoV-2 variants. Sequencing was performed with immunoSEQ multiplex PCR; in TCRdb, only in-frame clones are kept and a portion is missing. The table has about 440,000 clones, 90% seen once. The sequencing used peripheral blood, collected in a trial of Ad26.COV2.S vaccine versus placebo. The receptors shown here come from a person aged 18 to 59 who received the Ad26.COV2.S COVID-19 vaccine or a placebo. CDR3s leave out the opening cysteine and the closing phenylalanine or tryptophan. The order of the fields is CDR3 protein, J gene, CDR3 length, V gene, D gene. D genes are given only for firm matches.

CDR3aa: ASSPGGGNQETQY
j_gene: TRBJ2-5
len: 13
v_gene: TRBV7-3
d_gene: NA

CDR3aa: ASTASYEQY
j_gene: TRBJ2-7
len: 9
v_gene: TRBV5-5
d_gene: NA

CDR3aa: ASSVDSYQETQY
j_gene: TRBJ2-5
len: 12
v_gene: TRBV9
d_gene: NA

CDR3aa: ASSFSSERSFYNEQF
j_gene: TRBJ2-1
len: 15
v_gene: TRBV5-1
d_gene: NA

CDR3aa: ASFQAGTEAF
j_gene: TRBJ1-1
len: 10
v_gene: TRBV13
d_gene: NA

CDR3aa: ASRNYRGSYNEQF
j_gene: TRBJ2-1
len: 13
v_gene: TRBV28
d_gene: TRBD1

CDR3aa: ASSFSGRDYEQY
j_gene: TRBJ2-7
len: 12
v_gene: TRBV27
d_gene: NA

CDR3aa: ASSLLAGGPQETQY
j_gene: TRBJ2-5
len: 14
v_gene: TRBV7-7
d_gene: TRBD2

CDR3aa: ASSPTRGGGDTQY
j_gene: TRBJ2-3
len: 13
v_gene: TRBV11-2
d_gene: NA

CDR3aa: ASSQHREGDTQY
j_gene: TRBJ2-3
len: 12
v_gene: TRBV11-2
d_gene: NA

CDR3aa: ASSLAGGPINEQF
j_gene: TRBJ2-1
len: 13
v_gene: TRBV28
d_gene: TRBD2

CDR3aa: SARMGTEAF
j_gene: TRBJ1-1
len: 9
v_gene: TRBV20-1
d_gene: NA

CDR3aa: ASSSRDSTDTQY
j_gene: TRBJ2-3
len: 12
v_gene: TRBV11-2
d_gene: NA

CDR3aa: ASSLGTPAQF
j_gene: TRBJ2-1
len: 10
v_gene: TRBV3-1/TRBV3-2
d_gene: NA

CDR3aa: ASSPRLAEYEQY
j_gene: TRBJ2-7
len: 12
v_gene: TRBV3-1/TRBV3-2
d_gene: TRBD2

CDR3aa: ASSSGSFAGELF
j_gene: TRBJ2-2
len: 12
v_gene: TRBV28
d_gene: NA

CDR3aa: ASSPRDNYNEQF
j_gene: TRBJ2-1
len: 12
v_gene: TRBV14
d_gene: NA

CDR3aa: ASSQDGSGAEAF
j_gene: TRBJ1-1
len: 12
v_gene: TRBV4-1
d_gene: NA

CDR3aa: ASSIGRTGRDQF
j_gene: TRBJ2-1
len: 12
v_gene: TRBV19
d_gene: TRBD1

CDR3aa: ASSLGRGVDGYT
j_gene: TRBJ1-2
len: 12
v_gene: TRBV7-2
d_gene: NA

CDR3aa: ASSRGGMNTEAF
j_gene: TRBJ1-1
len: 12
v_gene: TRBV6-5
d_gene: NA

CDR3aa: AWSDQYRDTHSYEQY
j_gene: TRBJ2-7
len: 15
v_gene: TRBV30
d_gene: NA

CDR3aa: ASSLDGQTEAF
j_gene: TRBJ1-1
len: 11
v_gene: TRBV11-3
d_gene: NA

CDR3aa: ASSPGNFGEQF
j_gene: TRBJ2-1
len: 11
v_gene: TRBV12-3/TRBV12-4
d_gene: NA

CDR3aa: ASSLGVRGLAGGAYEQY
j_gene: TRBJ2-7
len: 17
v_gene: TRBV7-2
d_gene: TRBD2

CDR3aa: ATSRGGGGMNTEAF
j_gene: TRBJ1-1
len: 14
v_gene: TRBV15
d_gene: NA

CDR3aa: ASSARGNNNEQF
j_gene: TRBJ2-1
len: 12
v_gene: TRBV9
d_gene: NA

CDR3aa: ASSDSSGANVLT
j_gene: TRBJ2-6
len: 12
v_gene: TRBV19
d_gene: NA

CDR3aa: ASSIFLAGGAYNEQF
j_gene: TRBJ2-1
len: 15
v_gene: TRBV19
d_gene: TRBD2

CDR3aa: ASGPTNSYTEAF
j_gene: TRBJ1-1
len: 12
v_gene: TRBV9
d_gene: NA

CDR3aa: ASTPGRLETQY
j_gene: TRBJ2-5
len: 11
v_gene: TRBV2
d_gene: NA

CDR3aa: ALRGDGSYEQY
j_gene: TRBJ2-7
len: 11
v_gene: TRBV10-3
d_gene: TRBD2

CDR3aa: ASSLGLAGEAGELF
j_gene: TRBJ2-2
len: 14
v_gene: TRBV4-2
d_gene: TRBD2

CDR3aa: ASSQDLTSGSFETQY
j_gene: TRBJ2-5
len: 15
v_gene: TRBV4-1
d_gene: TRBD2

CDR3aa: ASCHFGGAEAF
j_gene: TRBJ1-1
len: 11
v_gene: TRBV23-1
d_gene: NA

CDR3aa: ASSRDTDQPQH
j_gene: TRBJ1-5
len: 11
v_gene: TRBV4-2
d_gene: NA

CDR3aa: ASSQVNYGYT
j_gene: TRBJ1-2
len: 10
v_gene: TRBV4-1
d_gene: NA

CDR3aa: ASSYGTGGLEQY
j_gene: TRBJ2-7
len: 12
v_gene: TRBV6-2/TRBV6-3
d_gene: TRBD1

CDR3aa: ASSYSSDLGGRKF
j_gene: TRBJ2-1
len: 13
v_gene: TRBV6-6
d_gene: NA

CDR3aa: ASSLGSGLAGGIDEQF
j_gene: TRBJ2-1
len: 16
v_gene: TRBV11-2
d_gene: TRBD2

CDR3aa: ASSPRTGNEQY
j_gene: TRBJ2-7
len: 11
v_gene: TRBV28
d_gene: TRBD1

CDR3aa: ASRPPGISYNEQF
j_gene: TRBJ2-1
len: 13
v_gene: TRBV5-4
d_gene: NA